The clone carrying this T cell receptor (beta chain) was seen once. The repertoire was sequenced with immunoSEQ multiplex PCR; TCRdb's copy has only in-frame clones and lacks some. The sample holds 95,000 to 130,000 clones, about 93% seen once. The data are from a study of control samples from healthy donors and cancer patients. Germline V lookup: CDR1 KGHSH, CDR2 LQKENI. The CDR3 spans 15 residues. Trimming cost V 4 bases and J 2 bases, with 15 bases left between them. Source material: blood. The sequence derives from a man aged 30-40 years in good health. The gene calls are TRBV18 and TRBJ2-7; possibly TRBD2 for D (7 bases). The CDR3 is CASSLGGGGTYEQYV. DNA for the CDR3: TGTGCCAGCTCACTGGGAGGGGGGGGGACCTACGAGCAGTACGTC.